This T cell receptor (beta chain) is drawn from a study of PD-1 blockade in classical Hodgkin lymphoma. All trial patients relapsed after autologous stem cell transplantation. Clones were read by immunoSEQ multiplex PCR, and TCRdb kept only the in-frame ones, dropping some. The sample holds nearly 25,000 clones, 65% to 90% seen once. Trimming at V came to 5 bases and at J to 7 bases, leaving 9 bases not matched to a gene. The CDR3 covers 15 residues. Germline-derived CDR1 and CDR2 are SEHNR and FQNEAQ (reference sequence). This clone is termed medium-sized. This sample comprised peripheral blood mononuclear cells (PBMCs), obtained before the second cycle of nivolumab. The chain recombines TRBV7-9 with TRBJ2-1; 9 nucleotides align to TRBD2. This receptor was taken from a human donor with classical Hodgkin lymphoma. The CDR3 DNA is TGTGCCAGCAGCCATGTGGCGGGGGGGTGGAATGAGCAGTTCTTC. Encoded protein: CASSHVAGGWNEQFF.